These 30 T cell receptor beta chains came from one sample sequenced in a study of cytomegalovirus exposure and HLA in healthy donors. Amplification used 60 Vbeta primers and 13 Jbeta primers. The table came from immunoSEQ multiplex PCR; TCRdb's copy has only in-frame clones and leaves some out. The table includes around 100,000 clones, 70% to 80% detected once. Sample: PBMCs. These receptors all come from a man aged 45-60 years in good health and CMV-seropositive.

The chain is built from TRBV5-1 and TRBJ2-3, with TRBD2 matching 11 bases. Germline V gene lookup returns CDR1 SGHRS and CDR2 YFSETQ. The CDR3 is made up of 17 amino acids. The ends lost 1 base at V and 1 base at J; junction bases unmatched: 5. The CDR3 nucleotides read TGCGCCAGCAGCTTGTCTACTAGCGGGGGAGGCACAGATACGCAGTATTTT. It translates to CASSLSTSGGGTDTQYF.

This clone was counted a few times. The chain links TRBV11-3 to TRBJ2-5; 12 nucleotides line up with TRBD1. The V gene end was trimmed by 3 bases and the J gene end by 5 bases; junction bases not matched to a gene: 10. Germline lookup yields CDR1 SGHNT and CDR2 YENEEA. This CDR3 comprises 17 residues. The CDR3 region has the DNA TGTGCCAGCAGCTTCCCGGGACAGGGGGCGTTGAGGGAGACCCAGTACTTC. As protein: CASSFPGQGALRETQYF.

V is TRBV2 and J is TRBJ1-5; no definite D call. Between the trimmed V and J ends, which lost 6 bases and 6 bases, there was a span of 12 bases. CDR3 size: 13 residues. Germline CDR1 is SNHLY and CDR2 is FYNNEI. CDR3 region: CASSRGMSQPQHF. DNA for the CDR3: TGTGCCAGCAGCCGGGGTATGAGTCAGCCCCAGCATTTT.

The chain employs TRBV5-1 and TRBJ1-1; D is ambiguous. The CDR3 runs to 13 residues. V was trimmed by 4 bases and J by 0 bases, leaving 7 bases between them. From germline, CDR1 is SGHRS and CDR2 YFSETQ. Here the CDR3 reads CASSVTMNTEAFF. The CDR3 coding sequence is TGCGCCAGCAGCGTAACAATGAACACTGAAGCTTTCTTT.

This clone was recorded a few times. This chain joins TRBV15 and TRBJ1-5, with D possibly being TRBD1 (5 bases). The germline V and J ends were trimmed by 5 bases and 0 bases, with 26 bases remaining between them. The CDR3 runs to 20 residues. Germline V CDR1 and CDR2: LNHNV, YYDKDF (reference sequence). As DNA, the CDR3 is TGTGCCACCAGCCGTGTCCAGTTTTCCGGCAGGGAAGATAGCAATCAGCCCCAGCATTTT. This sequence encodes CATSRVQFSGREDSNQPQHF.

This clone was found once. V and J are TRBV7-3 and TRBJ1-1, with D perhaps TRBD1 (5 bases). This CDR3 comprises 13 residues. Trimming pared 3 bases from V and 4 bases from J, leaving 9 bases between. Germline V lookup: CDR1 SGHTA, CDR2 FQGTGA. The CDR3 nucleotides read TGTGCCAGCAGCTTCACAGGTCTCACTGAAGCTTTCTTT. Translating it yields CASSFTGLTEAFF.

Comment on this clone: Other DNA sequences from this sample encode an identical CDR3 as well. The V call is TRBV2, the J call TRBJ2-7; the match to TRBD1 covers 9 bases. V trimming: 7 bases; J trimming: 1 base; junction bases outside the gene matches: 5. The germline V gene encodes CDR1 SNHLY and CDR2 FYNNEI. This CDR3 contains 14 residues. The CDR3 DNA reads TGTGCCAGCAAGCCGGGACAGGGATCCTACGAGCAGTACTTC. Translation: CASKPGQGSYEQYF.

This chain uses TRBV10-2 with TRBJ1-3; 8 bases line up with TRBD1. The CDR3 contains 15 residues. The V and J ends lost 6 bases and 3 bases, in that order; junction bases with no gene match: 7. Germline V gene data show CDR1 as WSHSY and CDR2 as SAAADI. This chain's CDR3 is CASRDSGQGGNTIYF. CDR3 nucleotide sequence: TGCGCCAGCAGGGATAGCGGACAGGGTGGAAACACCATATATTTT.

This clone was seen a few times. The chain recombines TRBV11-3 with TRBJ2-7; possibly TRBD2 for D (5 bases). V gave up 3 bases and J gave up 7 bases, with 10 bases separating them. Germline V gene sequence: CDR1 SGHNT, CDR2 YENEEA. This CDR3 region has 12 residues. The CDR3 DNA reads as TGTGCCAGCAGCTTTCCGTCGGGAGAGCAGTACTTC. Protein: CASSFPSGEQYF.

CDR3: CAWSLNGELFF. The CDR3 nucleotides are TGTGCCTGGAGTCTTAACGGGGAGCTGTTTTTT. The chain joins TRBV30 to TRBJ2-2; no firm D call. Germline CDR1 is GTSNPN and CDR2 is SVGIG (reference sequence). The CDR3 is 11 amino acids. The V end was cut by 2 bases, the J end by 7 bases, with 5 bases between.

This clone was detected once. V and J are TRBV7-6 and TRBJ1-2; 8 nucleotides line up with TRBD1. In germline, CDR1 is SGHVS, CDR2 FNYEAQ. The junction had 10 bases not matched to a gene; V was cut back by 5 bases and J by 2 bases. The CDR3 is 16 amino acids. CDR3 sequence reads: CASSPRQGRLNYGYTF. The CDR3, as DNA: TGTGCCAGCAGCCCACGACAGGGGAGGCTAAACTATGGCTACACCTTC.

This clone was detected a few times. V and J are TRBV9 and TRBJ1-2, with D possibly TRBD1 on 5 matching bases. V was cut by 8 bases and J by 2 bases, with 13 bases left in between. The CDR3 covers 13 residues. The germline CDR1 and CDR2 sequences are SGDLS and YYNGEE. This chain's CDR3 is CASGHSPNYGYTF. As DNA, the CDR3 is TGTGCCAGTGGACATTCTCCCAACTATGGCTACACCTTC.

This chain connects TRBV5-8 to TRBJ1-5; TRBD1 matches at 7 bases. The CDR3 contains 15 residues. Germline CDR1 and CDR2: SGHTS and YDEGEE. Trimming cost V 0 bases and J 6 bases; bases outside gene matches: 6. The CDR3 loop reads CASSLDRGGLQPQHF. In DNA, the CDR3 is TGTGCCAGCAGCTTGGACAGGGGTGGGCTTCAGCCCCAGCATTTT.

The J gene is TRBJ2-7, the V gene TRBV7-7; possible D gene TRBD1, 5 bases. From germline, CDR1 is SSHAT and CDR2 FNYEAQ (reference sequence). This CDR3 is built from 14 residues. The V end lost 4 bases, the J end lost 2 bases, and 12 bases lay between the germline ends. In DNA, the CDR3 is TGTGCCAGCAGCTCAGGGTCGGTACCCTACGAGCAGTACTTC. Amino acid sequence: CASSSGSVPYEQYF.

The chain is built from TRBV15 and TRBJ1-4; TRBD1 matches 7 bases. There are 15 residues in the CDR3. Per the germline V gene, CDR1 is LNHNV and CDR2 is YYDKDF (reference sequence). Trimming took 0 bases from V and 8 from J; bases not matched to a gene: 6. This chain's CDR3 is CATSREGGAGEKLFF. In DNA form, the CDR3 reads TGTGCCACCAGCAGAGAAGGGGGCGCAGGGGAAAAACTGTTTTTT.

This sequence joins TRBV11-2 and TRBJ1-2; 12 bases match TRBD1. The CDR3 covers 15 residues. After removal of 6 bases from V and 10 bases from J, the junction contained 12 bases not matched to a gene. Germline V lookup: CDR1 SGHAT, CDR2 FQNNGV. The DNA for the CDR3 is TGTGCCAGCAGAGCCCCCGGGACAGGGGGCCTTATCTACACCTTC. Residues: CASRAPGTGGLIYTF.

To note about this clone: The junction does not match germline at one end; this may be a read error. This chain uses TRBV7-8 with TRBJ2-7; a possible D gene is TRBD1 (5 bases). The CDR3 runs to 15 residues. Germline-derived CDR1 and CDR2 are SGHVS and FQNEAQ. The CDR3 sequence: CASSLGSRVAYKQYF. CDR3 DNA: TGTGCCAGCAGCTTGGGATCCAGGGTAGCCTACAAGCAGTACTTC.

Here the CDR3 reads CASSLRGAGGTQYF. CDR3 DNA sequence: TGTGCCAGCAGCCTGCGGGGGGCCGGGGGGACCCAGTACTTC. The chain joins TRBV5-4 to TRBJ2-5; 8 nucleotides align to TRBD2. This CDR3 is built from 14 residues. Germline V gene data show CDR1 as SGHNT and CDR2 as YYREEE (reference sequence). The J segment lost 7 bases and the V segment lost 4 bases, leaving 9 bases of the junction unmatched. Full variable domain (rest looked up from reference TRBV5-4 and TRBJ2-5): ETGVTQSPTHLIKTRGQQVTLRCSSQSGHNTVSWYQQALGQGPQFIFQYYREEENGRGNFPPRFSGLQFPNYSSELNVNALELDDSALYLCASSLRGAGGTQYFGPGTRLLVL.

This chain joins TRBV10-3 and TRBJ1-5; the D gene is possibly TRBD1 (6 bases). The CDR3 has 16 residues. V was trimmed by 3 bases and J by 5 bases, leaving 17 bases between them. Germline V gives CDR1 ENHRY, CDR2 SYGVKD. CDR3 DNA sequence: TGTGCCATCAGTGATCATTATGGGGGCGGCGATCAGCCCCAGCATTTT. Translated, it gives CAISDHYGGGDQPQHF.

This sequence joins TRBV7-2 and TRBJ2-2, with D unclear. The CDR3 sequence is 14 residues long. Germline V CDR1 and CDR2: SGHTA, FQGNSA. Between the trimmed V and J ends, which lost 3 bases and 2 bases, there was a span of 7 bases. CDR3 sequence (DNA): TGTGCCAGCAGCTTTCGAGCTAACACCGGGGAGCTGTTTTTT. Translated, it gives CASSFRANTGELFF.

The chain links TRBV9 to TRBJ2-5; 11 nucleotides line up with TRBD1. V shed 3 bases and J 4 bases; nucleotides not matched to a gene: 2. CDR1 SGDLS and CDR2 YYNGEE come from the germline V gene. The CDR3 has 14 amino acids. CDR3 sequence reads: CASSADRGPETQYF. The DNA for the CDR3 is TGTGCCAGCAGCGCGGACAGGGGGCCAGAGACCCAGTACTTC. Complete variable domain (other parts from reference TRBV9 and TRBJ2-5): DSGVTQTPKHLITATGQRVTLRCSPRSGDLSVYWYQQSLDQGLQFLIQYYNGEERAKGNILERFSAQQFPDLHSELNLSSLELGDSALYFCASSADRGPETQYFGPGTRLLVL.

Of note for this clone: This sample includes further DNA sequences coding for the same CDR3. The chain joins TRBV10-3 to TRBJ2-1; TRBD1 matches 7 bases. The ends lost 6 bases at V and 5 bases at J; junction bases unmatched: 4. Per the germline V gene, CDR1 is ENHRY and CDR2 is SYGVKD. The CDR3 covers 13 residues. The CDR3: CAIRPDRDNEQFF. The CDR3 region has the DNA TGTGCCATCAGGCCCGACAGGGACAATGAGCAGTTCTTC.

The CDR3 nucleotides read TGCGCCAGCAGAATCCAGGGGAGAGGGACAGATACGCAGTATTTT. This gives the protein CASRIQGRGTDTQYF. V gene TRBV5-1 combines with J gene TRBJ2-3; possibly TRBD1 for D (6 bases). CDR1 is SGHRS and CDR2 is YFSETQ in the germline V gene. CDR3 length equals 15 residues. Trimming took 5 bases from V and 3 from J, leaving 16 bases between them.

The rearrangement uses TRBV4-1 and TRBJ1-2; a weak D match, TRBD1 (5 bases). CDR3 length: 18 amino acids. Per the germline V gene, CDR1 is MGHRA and CDR2 is YSYEKL. Trimming cost V 2 bases and J 11 bases, with 30 bases left between them. CDR3 sequence (DNA): TGCGCCAGCAGCCAAACATCTGGAGCGCTACTCTTTGGAAAGGGGTACACCTTC. Amino acids: CASSQTSGALLFGKGYTF.

V usage is TRBV7-6 and J usage is TRBJ2-3; possible D gene TRBD2, 6 bases. V was trimmed by 1 base and J by 2 bases, leaving 10 bases between them. Germline V gene lookup returns CDR1 SGHVS and CDR2 FNYEAQ. This CDR3 region has 15 residues. CDR3: CASSLGGTPTDTQYF. Written as DNA, the CDR3 is TGTGCCAGCAGCTTAGGGGGGACTCCCACAGATACGCAGTATTTT.

To note about this clone: A junction end diverges from the germline sequence, so it may reflect a read error. The chain couples TRBV13 to TRBJ2-6, with D possibly TRBD1 on 5 matching bases. The V gene's germline CDR1 is PRHDT and CDR2 FYEKMQ (reference sequence). CDR3 length: 15 residues. The CDR3 bases are TGTGCCAGCAGTTTTAGTGGGTCTGGGGCCAACGGCCTGACTTTC. Residues: CASSFSGSGANGLTF.

In regard to this clone: A read error may account for a junction end that differs from germline. V is TRBV5-1 and J is TRBJ2-7; maybe TRBD1 (5 bases). Germline V lookup: CDR1 SGHRS, CDR2 YFSETQ. The CDR3 contains 16 residues. In nucleotides, the CDR3 is TGCGCCAGCAGCTTCAGTGCCAGGGCGTCCGGGTACGAGAAGTACTTC. Translation: CASSFSARASGYEKYF.

The J gene is TRBJ2-7, the V gene TRBV11-2; 8 bases agree with TRBD2. This CDR3 region has 18 residues. V shed 0 bases, J shed 3 bases, and the junction held 13 bases outside the gene matches. The germline CDR1 and CDR2 sequences are SGHAT and FQNNGV. Here the CDR3 reads CASSLDPTSVAVIYEQYF. The CDR3 region has the DNA TGTGCCAGCAGCTTAGATCCGACTAGCGTAGCAGTGATCTACGAGCAGTACTTC.

This chain uses TRBV13 with TRBJ2-3; D ambiguous. CDR1 is PRHDT and CDR2 is FYEKMQ in the germline V gene (reference sequence). This CDR3 comprises 12 residues. Deletions cut 3 bases from V and 4 bases from J, with 5 bases between. CDR3 region: CASSFPADTQYF. The CDR3 nucleotides read TGTGCCAGCAGCTTTCCCGCAGATACGCAGTATTTT.

The chain carries TRBV6-5 and TRBJ2-7; 10 bases match TRBD2. Germline CDR1 MNHEY, CDR2 SVGAGI. The CDR3 runs 15 residues. V was clipped by 5 bases and J by 6 bases; unmatched bases: 10. The CDR3 protein is CASSTSSGGSTEQYF. The CDR3 DNA sequence: TGTGCCAGCAGTACCTCTAGCGGGGGATCAACCGAGCAGTACTTC.